This T cell receptor beta chain was identified during a study of T cells after yellow fever vaccination. The study, taken as a whole, reports: Subsequent booster samples again held most clones from primary vaccination (96% CD4, nearly 90% CD8).

UMIs and a universal primer site were added when TCR cDNA was made by 5'RACE template switching. TCRdb reprocessed the 5' RACE reads with MiXCR, giving one entry per CDR3 protein. The sample lists about 85,000 distinct CDR3 sequences, 10% to 15% seen once, with about 22% in the top ten. The CDR3 has 16 amino acids. The V end was cut by 2 bases, the J end by 6 bases, with 18 bases between. Per the germline V gene, CDR1 is SGDLS and CDR2 is YYNGEE. The clonotype originates from a man aged 18 to 30 who received the YFV17D yellow fever vaccine. V gene TRBV9 combines with J gene TRBJ1-5; D unclear. The sample consisted of CD8+ T cells not binding an NS4B(214-222) dextramer, sorted from PBMCs, taken approximately 22 days after the first yellow fever vaccination. The CDR3 nucleotides are TGTGCCAGCAGCGTCGGCAGCGACGGGAGCTCTCAGCCCCAGCATTTT. Its protein is CASSVGSDGSSQPQHF. The full variable domain, its missing parts supplied by reference TRBV9 and TRBJ1-5, is DSGVTQTPKHLITATGQRVTLRCSPRSGDLSVYWYQQSLDQGLQFLIQYYNGEERAKGNILERFSAQQFPDLHSELNLSSLELGDSALYFCASSVGSDGSSQPQHFGDGTRLSIL.